This record covers a single T cell receptor (beta chain). Its antigen is unidentified. Germline CDR1 is LGHDT and CDR2 is YNNKEL (reference sequence). J lost 0 bases, V lost 3 bases, and 8 bases had no gene match. The CDR3 consists of 16 residues. Reverse transcription of about 0.45 to 1 ug RNA was performed with random hexamers. TCR beta CDR3 was amplified by immunoSEQ covering 54 Vbeta and 13 Jbeta. TCRdb passed the immunoSEQ multiplex PCR reads through MiXCR, listing each CDR3 protein once. Among 120,000 or so distinct CDR3 sequences listed, roughly 95% were seen once. This entry comes from a study of CD8 T cells in Susac syndrome. Overall study results and limits: The study admitted that it had a relatively small number of individuals in its TCR sequencing and HLA analysis.

Sequencing targeted TCR beta in T cells from blood (CD8+ and CD4+). Bulk CD8+ and CD4+ cells came from magnetic negative isolation; CD8+ TEMRA by FACS. This chain joins TRBV3-1 and TRBJ2-7, with 7 nucleotides matching TRBD1. What was sequenced was CD4+ T cells from PBMCs. This receptor was taken from a human donor with Susac syndrome. The CDR3 loop reads CASSHGTERSSYEQYF. CDR3 coding DNA: TGTGCCAGCAGCCACGGGACAGAGAGGAGCTCCTACGAGCAGTACTTC.